This TCR beta chain appears in the sequencing data of a study of technical replicates of blood from several donors. J lost 0 bases, V lost 4 bases, and 14 bases had no gene match. The CDR3 consists of 19 residues. Looked up from germline, CDR1 is SGHDN and CDR2 is FVKESK. Repertoires were generated with immunoSEQ multiplex PCR, while TCRdb's copy carries only in-frame clones and drops some. The sample yields under 75,000 clones, 85% to 95% seen once. This sequence originates from a human donor in good health. Some clones in this sample may be carry-over from other donors' samples. The sample consisted of PBMCs. V usage is TRBV14 and J usage is TRBJ2-1; TRBD2 agrees at 8 bases. This CDR3 is CASSPSFRLAPTSYNEQFF. CDR3 nucleotide sequence: TGTGCCAGCAGCCCCAGTTTTAGACTAGCGCCCACCTCCTACAATGAGCAGTTCTTC.